This T cell receptor (beta chain) comes out of a study of cytomegalovirus exposure and HLA in healthy donors. The V end was cut by 3 bases, the J end by 2 bases, with 14 bases between. The germline V gene encodes CDR1 SGDLS and CDR2 YYNGEE. This CDR3 comprises 15 residues. PCR amplification relied on 60 Vbeta primers (plus 13 Jbeta primers). Profiled with immunoSEQ multiplex PCR; TCRdb holds only in-frame clones, not every one. The repertoire table contains about 55,000 clones. Specimen: PBMCs. The source of this sequence is a woman aged 55-69 years in good health and CMV-seropositive. The chain couples TRBV9 to TRBJ1-2; possible D gene TRBD1, 6 bases. The CDR3 DNA follows: TGTGCCAGCAGCGAAAGCGCCGGACAGAACTATGGCTACACCTTC. Amino acid sequence: CASSESAGQNYGYTF.